The rows below give T cell receptor beta chains drawn from one sample of a study of blood T cell repertoires in COVID-19. TCRdb's copy holds only in-frame clones and misses some; the assay was immunoSEQ multiplex PCR. Among about 63,000 clones listed, just over 85% were seen once. Material for sequencing was peripheral blood. The source is a human donor in a cohort sampled during active COVID-19. The CDR3 runs from the conserved cysteine through the conserved F or W. A D gene is named only where the DNA matches it firmly. Clone size appears in some rows only: once, few, many, or a class for an expanded clone.

CDR3 DNA: TGTGCCAGCAGCTTACAGGGGGCGCGGGCAGATACGCAGTATTTT; CDR3 protein: CASSLQGARADTQYF; CDR3 length: 15; clone size: NA; J gene: TRBJ2-3; V gene: TRBV7-2; D gene: TRBD1
CDR3 DNA: TGTGCCAGCAGCTTAGCGATAGGGGTCACTGGGGCCAACGTCCTGACTTTC; CDR3 protein: CASSLAIGVTGANVLTF; CDR3 length: 17; clone size: NA; J gene: TRBJ2-6; V gene: TRBV7-6; D gene: NA
CDR3 DNA: TGTGCCAGCAGCTTAGCCCCTTCGGGAGCGACCAACAACTATGGCTACACCTTC; CDR3 protein: CASSLAPSGATNNYGYTF; CDR3 length: 18; clone size: NA; J gene: TRBJ1-2; V gene: TRBV7-2; D gene: NA
CDR3 DNA: TGCGCCAGCAGCTTGGCACTAGCGGGAGGTGGTAACAATGAGCAGTTCTTC; CDR3 protein: CASSLALAGGGNNEQFF; CDR3 length: 17; clone size: NA; J gene: TRBJ2-1; V gene: TRBV5-1; D gene: TRBD2
CDR3 DNA: TGTGCCTGGAGTACTACCCGGACAGACACCTACGAGCAGTACTTC; CDR3 protein: CAWSTTRTDTYEQYF; CDR3 length: 15; clone size: few; J gene: TRBJ2-7; V gene: TRBV30; D gene: NA
CDR3 DNA: TGTGCCAGCAGCTTGGGTAGCACTGGAGCCCCCCAGCATTTT; CDR3 protein: CASSLGSTGAPQHF; CDR3 length: 14; clone size: NA; J gene: TRBJ1-5; V gene: TRBV7-9; D gene: NA
CDR3 DNA: TGCGCCAGCAGCAAGGACTCGTATACGCAGTATTTT; CDR3 protein: CASSKDSYTQYF; CDR3 length: 12; clone size: few; J gene: TRBJ2-3; V gene: TRBV5-1; D gene: NA
CDR3 DNA: TGTGCCAGTAGTACTTGGGCGGGATCTGGAAACACCATATATTTT; CDR3 protein: CASSTWAGSGNTIYF; CDR3 length: 15; clone size: NA; J gene: TRBJ1-3; V gene: TRBV19; D gene: NA
CDR3 DNA: TGTGCCAGCTCGTGGGGCTACAGGATGAACACTGAAGCTTTCTTT; CDR3 protein: CASSWGYRMNTEAFF; CDR3 length: 15; clone size: NA; J gene: TRBJ1-1; V gene: TRBV6-5; D gene: NA
CDR3 DNA: TGTGCCAGCAGCTTAGTTGAGGTTGGGTATGGCTACACCTTC; CDR3 protein: CASSLVEVGYGYTF; CDR3 length: 14; clone size: NA; J gene: TRBJ1-2; V gene: TRBV11-2; D gene: NA
CDR3 DNA: TGTGCCATCAGTGAATGGACAGGGAGGGCCCGAAACACTGAAGCTTTCTTT; CDR3 protein: CAISEWTGRARNTEAFF; CDR3 length: 17; clone size: NA; J gene: TRBJ1-1; V gene: TRBV10-3; D gene: TRBD1
CDR3 DNA: TGTGCCAGCAGCTTTCGTAAGCGGGGAGCGGTGGGGGAGACCCAGTACTTC; CDR3 protein: CASSFRKRGAVGETQYF; CDR3 length: 17; clone size: once; J gene: TRBJ2-5; V gene: TRBV5-6; D gene: TRBD2
CDR3 DNA: TGTGCCAGCAGCTTACGCGGACAGTTGAGGGGCTACACCTTC; CDR3 protein: CASSLRGQLRGYTF; CDR3 length: 14; clone size: NA; J gene: TRBJ1-2; V gene: TRBV7-9; D gene: NA
CDR3 DNA: TGTGCCAGCAAAGGGAGGGCCAGCTATGGCTACACCTTC; CDR3 protein: CASKGRASYGYTF; CDR3 length: 13; clone size: NA; J gene: TRBJ1-2; V gene: TRBV14; D gene: NA
CDR3 DNA: TGTGCCAGCAGCTTGGGAGGGGACAGTGTCCAAGAGACCCAGTACTTC; CDR3 protein: CASSLGGDSVQETQYF; CDR3 length: 16; clone size: NA; J gene: TRBJ2-5; V gene: TRBV5-6; D gene: TRBD1
CDR3 DNA: TGTGCCAGTAGTATGAACAGGGGAGGATATGGCTACACCTTC; CDR3 protein: CASSMNRGGYGYTF; CDR3 length: 14; clone size: NA; J gene: TRBJ1-2; V gene: TRBV19; D gene: TRBD1
CDR3 DNA: TGTGCTAGTGGTTTGGTCAGACAGGAACATGAGCAGTTCTTC; CDR3 protein: CASGLVRQEHEQFF; CDR3 length: 14; clone size: NA; J gene: TRBJ2-1; V gene: TRBV12-5; D gene: NA
CDR3 DNA: TGCGCCAGCAGCTCAAACGCCGGGACTAGCGGAGCCGGCGAGCAGTACTTC; CDR3 protein: CASSSNAGTSGAGEQYF; CDR3 length: 17; clone size: NA; J gene: TRBJ2-7; V gene: TRBV5-1; D gene: TRBD2
CDR3 DNA: TGTGCCAGTAAAAAACAGGGCACAGATACGCAGTATTTT; CDR3 protein: CASKKQGTDTQYF; CDR3 length: 13; clone size: NA; J gene: TRBJ2-3; V gene: TRBV19; D gene: NA
CDR3 DNA: TGCGCCAGCAGCCAGGGACTAGCGGGTCGCAATGAGCAGTTCTTC; CDR3 protein: CASSQGLAGRNEQFF; CDR3 length: 15; clone size: NA; J gene: TRBJ2-1; V gene: TRBV10-1; D gene: TRBD2
CDR3 DNA: TGTGCCAGCAGCCAACGGGGTAATGAGCAGTTCTTC; CDR3 protein: CASSQRGNEQFF; CDR3 length: 12; clone size: NA; J gene: TRBJ2-1; V gene: TRBV3-1/TRBV3-2; D gene: NA
CDR3 DNA: TGCGCCAGCAGCCAAGACCAGGGGATGAACACCGGGGAGCTGTTTTTT; CDR3 protein: CASSQDQGMNTGELFF; CDR3 length: 16; clone size: few; J gene: TRBJ2-2; V gene: TRBV4-3; D gene: NA
CDR3 DNA: TGCGCCAGCAGCTTGTGGGCGGGAGCTAATGAAAAACTGTTTTTT; CDR3 protein: CASSLWAGANEKLFF; CDR3 length: 15; clone size: NA; J gene: TRBJ1-4; V gene: TRBV5-1; D gene: NA
CDR3 DNA: TGTGCCATCAGTGAGTCTAGCGGAATCTCCTACGAGCAGTACTTC; CDR3 protein: CAISESSGISYEQYF; CDR3 length: 15; clone size: NA; J gene: TRBJ2-7; V gene: TRBV10-3; D gene: NA
CDR3 DNA: TGTGCCAGCAGCGTAGCTGGCGGGACTAACTATGGCTACACCTTC; CDR3 protein: CASSVAGGTNYGYTF; CDR3 length: 15; clone size: NA; J gene: TRBJ1-2; V gene: TRBV9; D gene: NA
CDR3 DNA: TGTGCCAGCAGCTTGGTTGGCAGGGATAATTCACCCCTCCACTTT; CDR3 protein: CASSLVGRDNSPLHF; CDR3 length: 15; clone size: once; J gene: TRBJ1-6; V gene: TRBV5-6; D gene: NA
CDR3 DNA: TGTGCCAGCAGCTTCGGCGGGAGGGGTAGTTTCAATGAGCAGTTCTTC; CDR3 protein: CASSFGGRGSFNEQFF; CDR3 length: 16; clone size: NA; J gene: TRBJ2-1; V gene: TRBV5-4; D gene: TRBD2
CDR3 DNA: TGTGCCAGCAGCCCCAGGGGGCGGAATGAGCAGTTCTTC; CDR3 protein: CASSPRGRNEQFF; CDR3 length: 13; clone size: NA; J gene: TRBJ2-1; V gene: TRBV12-3/TRBV12-4; D gene: TRBD1
CDR3 DNA: TGTGCCAGCAGCTTGCGGCGGGGGGTTACCTACAATGAGCAGTTCTTC; CDR3 protein: CASSLRRGVTYNEQFF; CDR3 length: 16; clone size: NA; J gene: TRBJ2-1; V gene: TRBV5-6; D gene: TRBD2
CDR3 DNA: TGTGCCAGCAGCTTGGGGACTCTCGGTACGCAGTATTTT; CDR3 protein: CASSLGTLGTQYF; CDR3 length: 13; clone size: NA; J gene: TRBJ2-3; V gene: TRBV5-6; D gene: NA
CDR3 DNA: TGTGCCAGCTCACCGGGGCCTTACTCAACCTACGAGCAGTACTTC; CDR3 protein: CASSPGPYSTYEQYF; CDR3 length: 15; clone size: NA; J gene: TRBJ2-7; V gene: TRBV18; D gene: NA
CDR3 DNA: TGTGCCAGCAGTGAAGCATGGACAGGGAGAGAGCAGTACTTC; CDR3 protein: CASSEAWTGREQYF; CDR3 length: 14; clone size: once; J gene: TRBJ2-7; V gene: TRBV6-1; D gene: TRBD1
CDR3 DNA: TGTGCCAGCAGCCTCGGGAGAGGCACAGATACGCAGTATTTT; CDR3 protein: CASSLGRGTDTQYF; CDR3 length: 14; clone size: NA; J gene: TRBJ2-3; V gene: TRBV11-2; D gene: NA
CDR3 DNA: TGTGCCAGCAGGTCGGTACTCGGGGAGCTGTTTTTT; CDR3 protein: CASRSVLGELFF; CDR3 length: 12; clone size: NA; J gene: TRBJ2-2; V gene: TRBV28; D gene: NA
CDR3 DNA: TGTGCCAGCACCGACAGGGGGCGTGGAGAGACCCAGTACTTC; CDR3 protein: CASTDRGRGETQYF; CDR3 length: 14; clone size: NA; J gene: TRBJ2-5; V gene: TRBV7-2; D gene: TRBD1